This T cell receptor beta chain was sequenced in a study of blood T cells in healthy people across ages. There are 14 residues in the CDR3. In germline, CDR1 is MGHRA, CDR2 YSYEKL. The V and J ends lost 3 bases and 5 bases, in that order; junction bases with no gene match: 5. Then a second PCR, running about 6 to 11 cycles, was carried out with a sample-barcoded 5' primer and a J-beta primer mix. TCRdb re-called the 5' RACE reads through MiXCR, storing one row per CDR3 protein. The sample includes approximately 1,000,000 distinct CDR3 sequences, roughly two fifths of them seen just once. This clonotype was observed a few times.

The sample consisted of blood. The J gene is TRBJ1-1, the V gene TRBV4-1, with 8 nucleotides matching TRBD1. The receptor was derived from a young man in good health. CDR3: CASSQGQVGTEAFF. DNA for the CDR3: TGCGCCAGCAGCCAGGGACAGGTTGGGACTGAAGCTTTCTTT.